Listed here is a single T cell receptor (beta chain). This sample is drawn from a study of blood T cell repertoires in COVID-19. Study overall: Italy, Spain and the United States were the sources of the convalescent and acute COVID-19 samples. Nucleic acid was either cDNA or gDNA, and it came from T cells, B-cell-depleted T cells, or PBMCs.

In the source study's methods: The assay estimated nucleated cells by amplifying reference gene primers. Clones were sequenced by immunoSEQ multiplex PCR, and TCRdb holds only the in-frame ones, with some missing. That table is the source of V, J and clone size, and D and trimming were worked out from the DNA. Among roughly 120,000 clones listed, under 90% were seen once. CDR3 length: 16 amino acids. The germline V gene has CDR1 LGHNT and CDR2 FRNRAP. V dropped 7 bases and J dropped 6 bases, with 19 bases sitting between them. The material sequenced was peripheral blood. The source of this sequence is a woman aged 55-70 years with acute or convalescent COVID-19. This rearrangement joins TRBV12-5 to TRBJ1-6; a possible D gene is TRBD1 (5 bases). DNA for the CDR3: TGTGCTAGTGCCCCGGGGGAGAGGGGTTTTAATTCACCCCTCCACTTT. Residues: CASAPGERGFNSPLHF. The variable domain in full, completed from reference TRBV12-5 and TRBJ1-6, reads DARVTQTPRHKVTEMGQEVTMRCQPILGHNTVFWYRQTMMQGLELLAYFRNRAPLDDSGMPKDRFSAEMPDATLATLKIQPSEPRDSAVYFCASAPGERGFNSPLHFGNGTRLTVT.